This TCR beta chain was obtained from a study of blood T cells in healthy people across ages. A sample-barcoded 5' primer and a J-beta primer mix were used in a second PCR of about 6 to 12 cycles. TCRdb ran MiXCR on the 5' RACE reads and lists one entry per CDR3 protein. The profile shows 550,000 to 750,000 distinct CDR3 sequences, under 25% of them singletons. The specimen was blood. The receptor was isolated from a man between 70 and 80 years old in good health.

The CDR3 coding sequence is TGTGCCAGCTCACCACGTCGCCTCCAAGAGACCCAGTACTTC. Its translation: CASSPRRLQETQYF. The rearrangement links TRBV18 to TRBJ2-5; D is unresolved. The length of the CDR3 is 14 residues. Trimming left V 1 base short and J 1 base short, with 7 bases between. Germline V gives CDR1 KGHSH, CDR2 LQKENI.